This T cell receptor beta chain comes out of a study of PD-1 blockade in classical Hodgkin lymphoma. Across the study: Patients received nivolumab 3 mg/kg intravenously every 2 weeks.

In every patient, relapse followed autologous stem cell transplantation, while exposure to brentuximab vedotin differed. General observations from the study: The baseline diversity of complete responders showed similarity to that of newly diagnosed patients. A significant rise in TCR diversity was seen by C4D1 for CD4+ cells but not for CD8+ cells. Baseline TCR diversity was reportedly lower in newly diagnosed patients than healthy donors.

This clone was seen once. Its antigen is not known. Using immunoSEQ multiplex PCR, the repertoire was profiled, and TCRdb retains in-frame clones only, with some absent. In the table there are about 36,000 clones, about 70% of which are singletons. Germline CDR1 is SGHTA and CDR2 is FQGTGA. The CDR3 covers 12 residues. The J segment lost 9 bases and the V segment lost 3 bases, leaving 0 bases of the junction unmatched. This clonotype was sampled from a human donor with classical Hodgkin lymphoma. V is TRBV7-3 and J is TRBJ2-4; 9 bases are shared with TRBD1. The sample consisted of peripheral blood mononuclear cells (PBMCs), taken before the second cycle of nivolumab. CDR3 loop: CASSLTGGIQYF. The DNA for the CDR3 is TGTGCCAGCAGCTTGACAGGGGGCATTCAGTACTTC.